These 15 T cell receptor beta chains came from one sample sequenced in a study of blood T cell repertoires in COVID-19. Profiled with immunoSEQ multiplex PCR; TCRdb holds only in-frame clones, not every one. The sample gives 100,000 to 150,000 clones, over 75% of which show up once; around 9.8% is in the top ten. Material: peripheral blood. Receptor source: a man between 35 and 55 years old with active or convalescent COVID-19.

This chain links TRBV10-3 with TRBJ2-5, with D possibly being TRBD1 (6 bases). CDR1 is ENHRY and CDR2 is SYGVKD in the germline V gene. The CDR3 is 15 amino acids. V lost 6 bases and J lost 3, with 17 bases in between. In nucleotides, the CDR3 is TGTGCCATCAGATCCGGGCAGGGGATAGAAGAGACCCAGTACTTC. This gives the protein CAIRSGQGIEETQYF.

J is TRBJ1-1 and V is TRBV5-4; D is possibly TRBD1 (6 bases). The germline V and J ends were trimmed by 1 base and 5 bases, with 12 bases remaining between them. Germline V gene lookup returns CDR1 SGHNT and CDR2 YYREEE (reference sequence). This CDR3 contains 14 residues. The CDR3 nucleotides are TGTGCCAGCAGCTTGCGGGGGGCGCTAACTGAAGCTTTCTTT. Protein product: CASSLRGALTEAFF.

This chain joins TRBV7-3 and TRBJ2-7; the D gene is possibly TRBD2 (6 bases). The CDR3 is 17 amino acids. The V end was cut by 4 bases, the J end by 0 bases, with 19 bases between. The germline V gene encodes CDR1 SGHTA and CDR2 FQGTGA. Here the CDR3 DNA reads TGTGCCAGCAGCTCCCCGACCTTGGGCGGGGCCTCCTACGAGCAGTACTTC. Amino acids: CASSSPTLGGASYEQYF.

The chain joins TRBV3-1 (or the pseudogene TRBV3-2) to TRBJ1-6, with 10 bases identical to TRBD1. Trimming at V came to 2 bases and at J to 10 bases, leaving 5 bases not matched to a gene. Germline CDR1 is LGHDT and CDR2 is YNNKEL (reference sequence). This CDR3 region has 15 residues. The chain's CDR3 is CASSQPGQGQSPLHF. The CDR3 region has the DNA TGTGCCAGCAGCCAACCGGGACAGGGGCAATCACCCCTCCACTTT.

This clone has only a few counts. The V gene is TRBV6-1, the J gene TRBJ1-6; D might be TRBD1 (5 bases). The ends were cut back, 5 bases at V and 10 bases at J, with 15 bases in the middle. This CDR3 spans 14 amino acids. Germline V gives CDR1 MNHNS, CDR2 SASEGT. The CDR3 DNA reads TGTGCCAGCAGTTCGGGACGGGGGAGATCACCCCTCCACTTT. Protein product: CASSSGRGRSPLHF.

This rearrangement joins TRBV28 to TRBJ2-7; 9 positions match TRBD1. CDR3 length equals 14 residues. The J segment lost 9 bases and the V segment lost 5 bases, leaving 11 bases of the junction unmatched. The V gene's germline CDR1 is MDHEN and CDR2 SYDVKM. The CDR3 spells CASSTTGTGFGQYF. Here the CDR3 DNA reads TGTGCCAGCAGTACCACCGGGACAGGGTTCGGGCAGTACTTC.

V is TRBV11-3 and J is TRBJ2-5, with 8 positions matching TRBD1. J gave up 13 bases and V 5 bases, and 15 bases lay outside the gene matches. The V gene's germline CDR1 is SGHNT and CDR2 YENEEA. The CDR3 has 14 amino acids. The CDR3 DNA reads as TGTGCCAGCAGCAGCCGGGACAGGCCCACAATTAGGTACTTC. It is translated as CASSSRDRPTIRYF.

In this sample, this clone turned up a few times. The rearrangement uses TRBV18 and TRBJ2-7; 14 positions match TRBD2. Looked up from germline, CDR1 is KGHSH and CDR2 is LQKENI. This CDR3 region has 18 residues. The J segment lost 2 bases and the V segment lost 0 bases, leaving 6 bases of the junction unmatched. CDR3 residues: CASSPPGLAGGRTYEQYF. In DNA, the CDR3 is TGTGCCAGCTCACCACCCGGACTAGCGGGGGGCCGTACCTACGAGCAGTACTTC.

This clone was counted between two and nine times. The chain uses TRBV7-2 and TRBJ1-6; 10 bases are a match to TRBD1. This CDR3 is 18 amino acids long. Germline trimming cut 5 bases from V and 1 base from J; bases unmatched to any gene: 8. Germline CDR1 is SGHTA and CDR2 is FQGNSA. The CDR3 nucleotides are TGTGCCAGCAGCCTGACAGGGGGCGGTAGGTCCTATAATTCACCCCTCCACTTT. Its protein product is CASSLTGGGRSYNSPLHF.

The rearrangement uses TRBV24-1 and TRBJ1-2; TRBD1 aligns across 8 bases. The CDR3 is 16 residues long. Germline V CDR1 and CDR2: KGHDR, SFDVKD. Trimming at V came to 4 bases and at J to 4 bases, leaving 10 bases not matched to a gene. For the CDR3, the DNA is TGTGCCACCAGTGAACCCGAGGGACAGGCAGTCTATGGCTACACCTTC. Protein: CATSEPEGQAVYGYTF.

The gene calls are TRBV5-4 and TRBJ2-1, with D maybe TRBD2 (6 bases). The CDR3 has 16 residues. V was shortened by 1 base and J by 12 bases, with 23 bases between the two germline ends. Germline V gene lookup returns CDR1 SGHNT and CDR2 YYREEE (reference sequence). CDR3 coding DNA: TGTGCCAGCAGCTTGCCCGGGACTCAAACTACAGTTGTGCAGTTCTTC. It translates to CASSLPGTQTTVVQFF.

The rearrangement uses TRBV7-3 and TRBJ2-1; TRBD2 matches 11 bases. With 2 bases clipped from V and 3 bases from J, the junction kept 3 bases outside the gene matches. The CDR3 runs 16 residues. Germline V gene sequence: CDR1 SGHTA, CDR2 FQGTGA. Here the CDR3 reads CASSLFGLAGYNEQFF. DNA of the CDR3: TGTGCCAGCAGCTTATTTGGACTAGCGGGCTACAATGAGCAGTTCTTC.

CDR3 protein: CASSPGLAYEQYF. The CDR3 bases are TGTGCCAGCAGCCCGGGACTGGCCTACGAGCAGTACTTC. V is TRBV4-2 and J is TRBJ2-7; possibly TRBD2 for D (6 bases). The V end was cut by 4 bases, the J end by 2 bases, with 9 bases between. This CDR3 comprises 13 residues. Germline V gene data show CDR1 as LGHNA and CDR2 as YNFKEQ.

This chain links TRBV3-1 (or the pseudogene TRBV3-2) with TRBJ2-1, with D perhaps matching TRBD1 (5 bases). Trimming stripped 3 bases from V and 9 bases from J, with 15 bases between. The CDR3 extends over 14 amino acids. Germline CDR1 LGHDT, CDR2 YNNKEL (reference sequence). The CDR3 sequence is CASSHIDRTGEQFF. DNA of the CDR3: TGTGCCAGCAGCCACATCGACCGTACAGGTGAGCAGTTCTTC.

This clone showed up just a few times. The J gene is TRBJ1-1, the V gene TRBV13; D is undetermined. Deletions cut 5 bases from V and 4 bases from J, with 8 bases between. The CDR3 contains 12 residues. Germline V lookup: CDR1 PRHDT, CDR2 FYEKMQ (reference sequence). The CDR3 region is CASSPRSTEAFF. The CDR3 nucleotides read TGTGCCAGCAGCCCGCGATCCACTGAAGCTTTCTTT.